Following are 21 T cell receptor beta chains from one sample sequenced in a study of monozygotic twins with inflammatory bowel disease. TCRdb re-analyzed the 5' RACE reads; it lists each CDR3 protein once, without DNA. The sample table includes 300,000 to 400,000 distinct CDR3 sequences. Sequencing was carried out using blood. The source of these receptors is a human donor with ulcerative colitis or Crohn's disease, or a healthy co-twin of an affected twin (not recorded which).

CDR3 protein: CASSDRQGTSLNTEAFF. The chain has TRBV19 and TRBJ1-1; TCRdb calls TRBD1, which cannot be checked without DNA. Per the germline V gene, CDR1 is LNHDA and CDR2 is SQIVND (reference sequence). The CDR3 contains 17 residues.

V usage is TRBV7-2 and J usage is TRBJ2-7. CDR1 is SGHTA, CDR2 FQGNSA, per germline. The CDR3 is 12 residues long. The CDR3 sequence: CASSLDLYEQYF. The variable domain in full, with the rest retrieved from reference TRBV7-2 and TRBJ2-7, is GAGVSQSPSNKVTEKGKDVELRCDPISGHTALYWYRQSLGQGLEFLIYFQGNSAPDKSGLPSDRFSAERTGGSVSTLTIQRTQQEDSAVYLCASSLDLYEQYFGPGTRLTVT.

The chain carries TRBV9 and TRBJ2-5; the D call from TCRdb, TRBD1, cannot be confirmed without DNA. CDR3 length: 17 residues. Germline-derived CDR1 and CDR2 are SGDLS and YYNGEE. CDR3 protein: CASSVANRPGPGETQYF.

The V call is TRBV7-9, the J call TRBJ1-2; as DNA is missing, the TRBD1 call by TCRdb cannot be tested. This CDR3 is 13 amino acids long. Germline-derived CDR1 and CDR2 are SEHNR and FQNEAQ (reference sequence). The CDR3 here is CASTGIFDYGYTF. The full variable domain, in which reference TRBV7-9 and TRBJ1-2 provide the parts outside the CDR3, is DTGVSQNPRHKITKRGQNVTFRCDPISEHNRLYWYRQTLGQGPEFLTYFQNEAQLEKSRLLSDRFSAERPKGSFSTLEIQRTEQGDSAMYLCASTGIFDYGYTFGSGTRLTVV.

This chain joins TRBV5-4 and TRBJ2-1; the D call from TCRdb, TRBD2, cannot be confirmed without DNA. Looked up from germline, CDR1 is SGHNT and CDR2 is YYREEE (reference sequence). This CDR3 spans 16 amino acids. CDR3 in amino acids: CASSKRLAGGYNEQFF.

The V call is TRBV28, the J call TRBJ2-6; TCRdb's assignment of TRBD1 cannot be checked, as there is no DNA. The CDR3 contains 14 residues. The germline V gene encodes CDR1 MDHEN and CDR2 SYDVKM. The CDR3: CAIQGNSGANVLTF. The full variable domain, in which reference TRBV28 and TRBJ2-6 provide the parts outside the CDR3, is DVKVTQSSRYLVKRTGEKVFLECVQDMDHENMFWYRQDPGLGLRLIYFSYDVKMKEKGDIPEGYSVSREKKERFSLILESASTNQTSMYLCAIQGNSGANVLTFGAGSRLTVL.

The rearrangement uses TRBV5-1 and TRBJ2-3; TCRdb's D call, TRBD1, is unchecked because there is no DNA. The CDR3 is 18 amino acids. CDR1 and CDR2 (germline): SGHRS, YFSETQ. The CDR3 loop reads CASSLGNLGGGRSDTQYF.

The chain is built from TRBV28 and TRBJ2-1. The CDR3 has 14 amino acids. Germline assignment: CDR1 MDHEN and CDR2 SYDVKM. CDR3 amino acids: CASSLSLTRGEQFF.

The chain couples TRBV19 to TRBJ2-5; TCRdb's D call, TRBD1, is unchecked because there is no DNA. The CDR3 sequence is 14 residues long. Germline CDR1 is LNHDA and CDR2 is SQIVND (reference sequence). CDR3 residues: CAGWQGVNQETQYF.

This CDR3 is CASSPVRLGYEQYF. This chain joins TRBV3-1 and TRBJ2-7. CDR3 size: 14 residues. Looked up from germline, CDR1 is LGHDT and CDR2 is YNNKEL (reference sequence).

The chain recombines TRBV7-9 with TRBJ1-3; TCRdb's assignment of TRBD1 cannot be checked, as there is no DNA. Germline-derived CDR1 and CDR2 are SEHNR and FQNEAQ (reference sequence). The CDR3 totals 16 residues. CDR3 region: CASSSLGQGATGTIYF.

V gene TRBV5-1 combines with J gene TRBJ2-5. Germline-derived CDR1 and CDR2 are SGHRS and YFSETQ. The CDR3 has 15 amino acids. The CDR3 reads CASSLQGEVSETQYF. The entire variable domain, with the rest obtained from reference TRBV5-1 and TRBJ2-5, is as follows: KAGVTQTPRYLIKTRGQQVTLSCSPISGHRSVSWYQQTPGQGLQFLFEYFSETQRNKGNFPGRFSGRQFSNSRSEMNVSTLELGDSALYLCASSLQGEVSETQYFGPGTRLLVL.

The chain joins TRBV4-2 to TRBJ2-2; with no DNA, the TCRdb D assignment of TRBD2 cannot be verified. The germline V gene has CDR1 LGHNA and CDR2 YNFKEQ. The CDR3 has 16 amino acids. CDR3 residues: CASSQPGTQNTGELFF.

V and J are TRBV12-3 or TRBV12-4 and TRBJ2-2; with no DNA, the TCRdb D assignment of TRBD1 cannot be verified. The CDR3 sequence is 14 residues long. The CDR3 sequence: CAVQGRQNTGELFF.

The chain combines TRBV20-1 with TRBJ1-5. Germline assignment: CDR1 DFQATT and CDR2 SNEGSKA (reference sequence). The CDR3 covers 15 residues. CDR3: CSARDLGIRNQPQHF.

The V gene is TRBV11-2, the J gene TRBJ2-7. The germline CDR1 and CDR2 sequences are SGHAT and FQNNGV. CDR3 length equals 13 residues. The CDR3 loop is CASSFSGSYEQYF.

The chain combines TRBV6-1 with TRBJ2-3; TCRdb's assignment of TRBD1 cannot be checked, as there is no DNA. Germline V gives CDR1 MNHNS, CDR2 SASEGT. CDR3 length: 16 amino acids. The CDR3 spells CASKSGAGGDTDTQYF.

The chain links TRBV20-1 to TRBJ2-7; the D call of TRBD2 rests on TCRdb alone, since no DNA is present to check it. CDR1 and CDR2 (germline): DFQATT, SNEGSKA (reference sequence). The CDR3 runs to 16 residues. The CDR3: CSAEREASGEHYEQYF.

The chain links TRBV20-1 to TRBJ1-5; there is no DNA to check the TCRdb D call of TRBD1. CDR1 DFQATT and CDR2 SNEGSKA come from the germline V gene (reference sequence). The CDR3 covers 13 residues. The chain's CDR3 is CSSTGGGNQPQHF.

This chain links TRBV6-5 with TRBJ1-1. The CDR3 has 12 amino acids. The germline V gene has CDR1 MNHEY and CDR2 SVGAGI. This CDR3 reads CASSRPRAEAFF.

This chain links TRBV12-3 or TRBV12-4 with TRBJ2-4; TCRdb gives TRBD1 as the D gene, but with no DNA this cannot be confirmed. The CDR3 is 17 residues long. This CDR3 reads CASSPRQTRGPKNIQYF.